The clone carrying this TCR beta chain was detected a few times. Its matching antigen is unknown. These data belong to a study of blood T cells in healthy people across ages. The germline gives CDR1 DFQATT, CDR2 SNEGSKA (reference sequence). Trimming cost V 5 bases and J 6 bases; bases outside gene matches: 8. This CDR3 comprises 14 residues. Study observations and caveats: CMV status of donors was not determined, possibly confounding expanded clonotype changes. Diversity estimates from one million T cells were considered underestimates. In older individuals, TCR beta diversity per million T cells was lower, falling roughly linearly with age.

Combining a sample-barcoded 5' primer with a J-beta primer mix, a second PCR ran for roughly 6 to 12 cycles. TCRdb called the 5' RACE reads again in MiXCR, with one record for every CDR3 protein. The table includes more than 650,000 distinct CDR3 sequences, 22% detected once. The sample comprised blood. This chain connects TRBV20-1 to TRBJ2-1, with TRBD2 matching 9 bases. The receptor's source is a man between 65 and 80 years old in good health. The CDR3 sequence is CSAPKAGGINEQFF. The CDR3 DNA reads TGCAGTGCTCCTAAAGCGGGGGGCATCAATGAGCAGTTCTTC.